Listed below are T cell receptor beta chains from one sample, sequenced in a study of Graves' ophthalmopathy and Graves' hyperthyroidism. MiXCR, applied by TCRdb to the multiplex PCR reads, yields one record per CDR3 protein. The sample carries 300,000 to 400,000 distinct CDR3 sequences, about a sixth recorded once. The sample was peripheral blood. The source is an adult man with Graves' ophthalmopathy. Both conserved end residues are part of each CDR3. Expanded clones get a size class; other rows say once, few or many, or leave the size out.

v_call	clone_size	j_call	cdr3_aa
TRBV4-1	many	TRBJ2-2	CASSQGTGANTGELFF
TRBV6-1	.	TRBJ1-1	CASSRGGGYTEAFF
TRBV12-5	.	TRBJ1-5	CASSIGLYQPQPF
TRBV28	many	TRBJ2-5	CASSPLQGNQETQYF
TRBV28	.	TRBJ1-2	CASSWTFYGYTF
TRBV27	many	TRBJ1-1	CASSEGGARDTEAFF
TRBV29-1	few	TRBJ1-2	CSVEAVQDYGYTF
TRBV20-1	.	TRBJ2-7	CSARDLGQATYEQYF
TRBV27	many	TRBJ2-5	CASSPTRLGETQYF
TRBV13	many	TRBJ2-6	CASSPLYLRTEVSGANVLTF
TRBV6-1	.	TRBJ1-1	CANGPGGNTEAFF
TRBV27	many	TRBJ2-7	CASSQTSEQYF
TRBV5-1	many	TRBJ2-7	CASSVAQGLGSSEQYF
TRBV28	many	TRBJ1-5	CASALFSNQPQHF
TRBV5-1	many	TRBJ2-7	CASSLARDRGPSSYEQYF
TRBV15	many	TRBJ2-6	CATSITTGTSGANVLTF
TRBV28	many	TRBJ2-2	CASSPGVGELFF
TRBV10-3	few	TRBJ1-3	CATTGQGNSGNTIYF
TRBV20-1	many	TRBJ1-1	CSASGSRTEAFF
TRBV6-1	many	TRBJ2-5	CASSQSTGGGETQYF
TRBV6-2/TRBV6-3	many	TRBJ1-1	CASIGRDSNTEAFF
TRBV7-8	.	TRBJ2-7	CASSLGAGGLVEQYF
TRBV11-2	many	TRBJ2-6	CASSPDPGGANVLTF
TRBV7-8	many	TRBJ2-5	CASRSSGGAGYQETQYF
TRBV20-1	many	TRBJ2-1	CSASRDSSYNEQFF
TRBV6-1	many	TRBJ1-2	CASSGHGYTF
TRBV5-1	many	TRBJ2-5	CASSLASEQETQYF
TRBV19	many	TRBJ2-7	CASSIRGTSASYEQYF
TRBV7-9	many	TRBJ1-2	CASSLTARRTYGYTF
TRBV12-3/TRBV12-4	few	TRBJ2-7	CASNQGGYEQYF
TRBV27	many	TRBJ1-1	CTSSKGGDTEAFF
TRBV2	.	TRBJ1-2	CASREGQGDGYTF
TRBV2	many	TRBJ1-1	CASGGGRGRASPEAFF
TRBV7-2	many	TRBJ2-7	CASSWGTGFEQYF
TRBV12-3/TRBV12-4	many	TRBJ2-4	CASMSRTSGRINIQYF
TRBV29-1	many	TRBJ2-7	CSVVGQGALYEQYF
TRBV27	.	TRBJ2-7	CASGLSAGGSYEQYF
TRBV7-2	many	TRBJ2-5	CASSLVETQYF
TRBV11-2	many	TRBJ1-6	CASTQRVGGENSPLHF
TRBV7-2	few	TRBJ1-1	CASIRDGYEASF
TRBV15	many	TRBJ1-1	CATSKAGQLNTEAFF
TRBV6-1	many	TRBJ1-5	CASTPTVRQPQHF
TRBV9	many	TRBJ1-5	CASSVDGLGNQPQHF
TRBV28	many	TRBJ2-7	CASSLSQGAGEQYF
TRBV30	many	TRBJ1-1	CAWRADSAEAFF
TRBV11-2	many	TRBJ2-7	CASSQTDYEQYF
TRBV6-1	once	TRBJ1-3	CASRGQRPSGNTIYF
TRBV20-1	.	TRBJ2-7	CSARDLEGLAGANEQYF
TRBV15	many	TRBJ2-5	CATSGGLVRETQYF
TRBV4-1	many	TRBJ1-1	CASSQHIGRMNTEAFF
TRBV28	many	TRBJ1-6	CASSLVQQGRNSPLHF
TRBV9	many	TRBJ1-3	CASSLGQGYTGNTIYF
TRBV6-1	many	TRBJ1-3	CASSGRVGGRRNTIYF
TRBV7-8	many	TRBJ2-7	CASSFEWDPHEQYF
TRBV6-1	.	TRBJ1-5	CASSEGTGWQPQHF